This TCR beta chain was obtained from a study of T cells expressing NK-cell markers. Whole-study context: From sorted CD3+CD56+NKG2C+, CD3+CD56+NKG2C- and CD3+CD56-NKG2C+ T cells came the TCR beta repertoires. Sequencing covered eight donors, seven HCMV-seropositive and one seronegative. General study points: In several donors, dominant clonotypes made up roughly 28.3-65% of CD3+CD56-NKG2C+ cells. In 5 or 6 donors, dominant NKG2C+ clonotypes were roughly 1.0-8% of CD8+ T cells.

TCRdb re-analyzed the 5' RACE reads; it lists each CDR3 protein once, without DNA. The sample data list about 460,000 distinct CDR3 sequences. A remark on this clonotype: The antigen is undetermined.

The CDR3 runs 16 residues. In germline, CDR1 is SNHLY, CDR2 FYNNEI. The receptor's source is a woman aged 50 to 65 in good health. The sequenced material came from blood T cells: a sorted CD56 or NKG2C T cell subset, CD4+ or CD8+ T cells, or bulk PBMC T cells (not recorded which). The chain couples TRBV2 to TRBJ1-2; TCRdb outputs TRBD1, but without DNA this stays unchecked. The CDR3 region is CASTEGVRAGRYGYTF.